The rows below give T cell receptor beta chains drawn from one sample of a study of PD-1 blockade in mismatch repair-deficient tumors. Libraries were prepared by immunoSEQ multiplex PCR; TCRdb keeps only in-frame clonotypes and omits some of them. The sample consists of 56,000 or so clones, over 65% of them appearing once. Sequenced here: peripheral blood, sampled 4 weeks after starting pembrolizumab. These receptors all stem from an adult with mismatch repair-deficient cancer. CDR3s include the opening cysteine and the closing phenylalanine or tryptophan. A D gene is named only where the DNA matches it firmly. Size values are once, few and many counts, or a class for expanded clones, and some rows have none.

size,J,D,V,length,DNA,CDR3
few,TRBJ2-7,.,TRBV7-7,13,TGTGCTGGAGGGGGCGAAGTTTCCTACGAGCAGTACTTC,CAGGGEVSYEQYF
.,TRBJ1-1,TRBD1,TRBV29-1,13,TGCAGCTCTGCCGACAGGGGGAACACTGAAGCTTTCTTT,CSSADRGNTEAFF
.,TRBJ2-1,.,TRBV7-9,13,TGTGCCAGCAGCTTCAGCAGGGAAAGTGAGCAGTTCTTC,CASSFSRESEQFF
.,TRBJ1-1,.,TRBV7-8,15,TGTGCCAGCAGCTTAGTGGGCAGGGGCCGCACTGAAGCTTTCTTT,CASSLVGRGRTEAFF
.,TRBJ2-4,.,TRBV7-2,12,TGTGCCAGCAGCTCAGAGGACTCCCGACGGAACTTC,CASSSEDSRRNF
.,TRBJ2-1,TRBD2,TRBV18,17,TGTGCCAGCTCACCACCCCCCGGGACTAGCGGGAGGAATGAGCAGTTCTTC,CASSPPPGTSGRNEQFF
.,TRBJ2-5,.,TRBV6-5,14,TGTGCCAGCAAGAGGGGGGGGTTCCAAGAGACCCAGTACTTC,CASKRGGFQETQYF
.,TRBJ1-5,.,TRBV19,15,TGTGCCAGTAGTAACACAGGGAACACCGATCAGCCCCAGCATTTT,CASSNTGNTDQPQHF
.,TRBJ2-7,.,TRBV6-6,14,TGTGCCAGCAGTTACTCCCAACAGGGAGGGGAGCAGTACTTC,CASSYSQQGGEQYF
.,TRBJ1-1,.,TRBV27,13,TGTGCCAGCAGTTTATTGGGGCGCGCTGAAGCTTTCTTT,CASSLLGRAEAFF
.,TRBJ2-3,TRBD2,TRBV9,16,TGTGCCAGCAGCGTAGCTAGCGGACATAGCACAGATACGCAGTATTTT,CASSVASGHSTDTQYF
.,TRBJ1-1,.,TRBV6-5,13,TGTGCCAGCAGTTACTCGAGAAACACTGAAGCTTTCTTT,CASSYSRNTEAFF
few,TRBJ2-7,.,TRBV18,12,TGTGCCAGCTCACCACCGACCTACGAGCAGTACTTC,CASSPPTYEQYF
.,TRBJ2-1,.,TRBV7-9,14,TGTGCCAGCAGCTTAGAGTTGACTAGCAATGAGCAGTTCTTC,CASSLELTSNEQFF
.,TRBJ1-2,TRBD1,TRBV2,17,TGTGCCAGCAGTGTTTTCCAGGGACAGGGAATTCATACGGGCTACACCTTC,CASSVFQGQGIHTGYTF
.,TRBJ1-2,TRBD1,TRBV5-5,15,TGTGCCAGCAGCTTGGAGGACAGGGGGCGCCTTGGCTACACCTTC,CASSLEDRGRLGYTF
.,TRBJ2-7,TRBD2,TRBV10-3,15,TGTGCCTCCAAGCGGGAGCGGTCGAGCTCCTACGAGCAGTACTTC,CASKRERSSSYEQYF
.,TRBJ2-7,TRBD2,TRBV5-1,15,TGCGCCAGCAGCCTGGGGCGGGGGAGCTCCTACGAGCAGTACTTC,CASSLGRGSSYEQYF
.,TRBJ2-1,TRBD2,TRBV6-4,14,TGTGCCAGCAGTGAGACTAGCGGGATAGATGAGCAGTTCTTC,CASSETSGIDEQFF
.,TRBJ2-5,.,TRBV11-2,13,TGTGCCAGCACCGAAAGGGGGGGGCGCCTAGTGTACTTC,CASTERGGRLVYF
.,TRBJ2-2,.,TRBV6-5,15,TGTGCCAGCAGTTACTCAGGGTCAGTAGCCGGGGAGCTGTTTTTT,CASSYSGSVAGELFF
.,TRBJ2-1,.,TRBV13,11,TGTGCCAGCAGCTTAAAAAATGAGCAGTTCTTC,CASSLKNEQFF
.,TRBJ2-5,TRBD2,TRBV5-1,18,TGCGCCAGCAGTAAAGGGACTAGCGGGAGCCGGGGAGTCGAGACCCAGTACTTC,CASSKGTSGSRGVETQYF
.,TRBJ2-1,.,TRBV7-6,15,TGTGCCAGCAGCTCCGAACCGAGCTCCTACAATGAGCAGTTCTTC,CASSSEPSSYNEQFF
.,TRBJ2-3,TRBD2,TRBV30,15,TGTGCCTGGAGTAGTCTAGCGGGAGTTTCGGATACGCAGTATTTT,CAWSSLAGVSDTQYF
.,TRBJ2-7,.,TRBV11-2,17,TGTGCCAGCAGCTTAGGCCAGCGGAGGGAGGAAAACTACGAGCAGTACTTC,CASSLGQRREENYEQYF
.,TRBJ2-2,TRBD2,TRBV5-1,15,TGCGCCAGCAGCCCGGGAGGGACGAACACCGGGGAGCTGTTTTTT,CASSPGGTNTGELFF
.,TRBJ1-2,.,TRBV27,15,TGTGCCAGCAGTTTATTGGACGGACCTTTTTATGGCTACACCTTC,CASSLLDGPFYGYTF
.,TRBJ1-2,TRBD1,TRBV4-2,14,TGTGCCAGCAGCCAATCGGACAGGGACTATGGCTACACCTTC,CASSQSDRDYGYTF
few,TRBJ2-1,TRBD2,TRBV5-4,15,TGTGCCAGCAGCTTACTAGCGGCCTCCTACAATGAGCAGTTCTTC,CASSLLAASYNEQFF
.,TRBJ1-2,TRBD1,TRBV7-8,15,TGTGCCAGCAGCTCCACAGGGGGCGAGCGCTATGGCTACACCTTC,CASSSTGGERYGYTF
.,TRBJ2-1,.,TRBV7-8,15,TGTGCCAGCAGCTTGACTCACCAGCCTTACAATGAGCAGTTCTTC,CASSLTHQPYNEQFF
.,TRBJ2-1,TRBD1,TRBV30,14,TGTGCCTGGAGTCGGGACAGGGGAGGGTATGAGCAGTTCTTC,CAWSRDRGGYEQFF
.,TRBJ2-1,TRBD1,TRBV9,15,TGTGCCAGCAGTCGACAGGGGGCTTTAGGCGATGAGCAGTTCTTC,CASSRQGALGDEQFF
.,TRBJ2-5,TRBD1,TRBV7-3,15,TGTGCCAGCAGACCAACCGGGACAGAAAAAGAGACCCAGTACTTC,CASRPTGTEKETQYF
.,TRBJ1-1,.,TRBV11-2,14,TGTGCCAGCAGTTTTACAGGGCGGGGCGGTGAAGCTTTCTTT,CASSFTGRGGEAFF
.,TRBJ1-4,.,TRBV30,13,TGTGCCTGGAGGTCAGGGGCCGGGGAAAAACTGTTTTTT,CAWRSGAGEKLFF